The subject of this entry is one T cell receptor (beta chain). The target of this receptor is not known. One base away there is no much larger clone; base qualities are not given. This sample is part of a study of blood T cell repertoires in COVID-19 (dated by TCRdb to the early 2020s). In the study overall: Samples covering the acute and convalescent phases of COVID-19 were provided by collaborators in the United States, Italy and Spain. The material from the prospective study consisted of cDNA or gDNA derived from T cells, B-cell-depleted T cells, or PBMCs. Subjects who had been exposed to COVID-19, were actively infected with it, or had recovered from it provided the deeply sampled blood TCRbeta repertoires that made up the dataset. The repertoires were released in a freely available public database meant as a resource for research on the immune response to SARS-CoV-2. Samples were obtained from the ongoing ImmuneRACE study (first 160 participants) and from 1,254 subjects provided by 6 global collaborators. Nearly every sample came with metadata listing a de-identified subject ID, COVID-19 status, age in years and sex. Where HLA class I and class II types were available, the types were taken from metadata supplied by the sample provider, not from assay-based typing.

TCRbeta CDR3 regions were amplified from genomic DNA by means of the immunoSEQ Assay, a bias-controlled multiplex PCR. Per the authors' processing: The number of nucleated cells in each sample was estimated by amplification of reference gene primers within the assay. To quantify the absolute abundance of each unique TCRbeta CDR3 rearrangement, sequence reads were collapsed and filtered. For each sample, productive Simpson clonality was calculated as the square root of Simpson's diversity index across productive rearrangements. The clones in this table, taken by TCRdb from immuneACCESS, are in-frame only. Not every clone is retained; where verified, under half of the shortfall comes from an unresolved V gene, and the cause of the rest is unknown. The D gene and trimming were derived from the DNA, and the V and J assignments and clone size from that table. The sample data list 30,000 to 40,000 clones, and 86% of these were observed just once. Together, the top ten hold approximately 6% of the sample.

General findings and caveats noted by the study authors: How much clinical and demographic metadata was included differed by source and by participant, and the metadata was provided uncurated.

Collaborating institutions collected whole blood in K2EDTA tubes following their own protocols. For TCRbeta analysis, collaborators shipped samples in one of three forms: frozen whole blood, isolated PBMCs, or DNA extracted from either of those sample types. The germline V end is reduced by 2 bases and the J end by 14 bases; junction bases left unmatched: 13. The CDR3 covers 16 residues, taking in both the cysteine and the phenylalanine. The only DNA kept is the CDR3, 48 bases in frame from the first base. From the germline V gene, CDR1 is MNHEY and CDR2 is SVGAGI. The TCR sequence derives from a woman at least 80 years old with active or convalescent COVID-19. The rearrangement combines TRBV6-5 with TRBJ1-6; TRBD1 aligns with 9 central bases. Material: peripheral blood. The CDR3 is CASSYRRDRASSALHF. The nucleotides read TGTGCCAGCAGTTACCGTCGGGACAGGGCCTCCTCGGCCCTCCACTTT.